The T cell receptor beta chain under discussion was sequenced for a study of T cell responses to AZD1222 COVID-19 vaccine (dated by TCRdb to the early 2020s). Regarding the study in general: AZD1222 recipients with second doses at about 4 weeks or about 12 weeks were pooled, because spike-specific TCR depth and breadth did not differ between schedules. TCR sequencing covered 230 to 250 trial participants: some 210 given two doses of AZD1222 and 26 given two doses of MenACWY control vaccine. Trial participants were enrolled into age subgroups of 18-55, 56-69 and 70-plus years, which contained about 150, 28 and 57 TCR-sequenced participants, respectively.

The CDR3 regions of human TCRbeta chains were analyzed by immunosequencing. On the study's bioinformatics: TCRs in the repertoires were compared against a reference library of SARS-CoV-2-specific TCRs that had been generated with the MIRA antigen-specificity platform. Breadth meant the fraction of unique TCRs that were SARS-CoV-2-associated, whereas depth meant the fraction of total T cells that were SARS-CoV-2-associated. Each spike-specific TCR was assigned to its reactive spike region and to a CD4 or CD8 class using the MIRA data. Log10-transformed breadth and depth values were compared by one-way ANOVA with Sidak's multiple comparisons tests. TCRdb obtained this table from immuneACCESS and retained in-frame rearrangements with V and J assigned. These tables miss some clones; where compared with another copy, unresolved V genes account for less than half of the shortfall, and the remainder is unexplained. V and J calls and clone size are given by that table; D and trimming were obtained from the DNA. This sample comprises 150,000 to 200,000 clones, less than 95% of them detected only once. About 3% of the sample is taken by the ten largest.

What this sample's time point label stands for: baseline before first vaccination. Vaccinee samples were obtained from the UK trials COV001 and COV002, which included a single-blind randomized controlled phase 2/3 trial of AZD1222 (ChAdOx1 nCoV-19) in healthy adults. Trial participant PBMC samples were collected at day 0 and day 28 after the second dose for TCRbeta chain sequencing. As regards this clone: Its antigen has not been determined. No per-base quality is available; no much larger clone lies one base away.

What the work shows at the level of the full study, not this receptor alone: Nearly half of unique spike-specific TCRs reportedly recognized epitopes outside regions mutated in the B.1.351 and B.1.1.7 variants. CD4 TCRs associated with the vaccine covered the entire spike protein, and the dominant responses were in regions 160-218 and 743-854. In the small 56-69-year group, the increase in depth fell short of significance, most likely because of low power. No day 14 peak-response samples were available, so repertoires were characterized only after the peak T cell response. After two AZD1222 doses, spike-specific TCR breadth and depth were significantly higher than at day 0 and than in MenACWY recipients. Conclusions about previously exposed vaccinees were limited because only a handful of AZD1222 recipients were SARS-CoV-2 seropositive at baseline. Most participants were white British and females outnumbered males, and the authors suggested that clonal diversity may have been underestimated.

CDR1 and CDR2 are drawn from the germline V gene (reference sequence): LNHDA, SQIVND. V is pruned by 5 bases and J by 0 bases, leaving 7 bases of the junction without a gene match. The CDR3 sequence holds 16 residues, the cysteine and phenylalanine included. Kept here is only the CDR3 DNA, which spans 48 bases and is read in frame from base 1. The receptor's source is an adult in good health. The chain uses TRBV19 and TRBJ1-5, and 7 bases in between align with TRBD1. The material was peripheral blood, obtained on day 0 of AZD1222 vaccination. The CDR3 sequence is CASSSDRSYSNQPQHF. The DNA sequence follows: TGTGCCAGTAGTTCGGACAGGTCGTATAGCAATCAGCCCCAGCATTTT.